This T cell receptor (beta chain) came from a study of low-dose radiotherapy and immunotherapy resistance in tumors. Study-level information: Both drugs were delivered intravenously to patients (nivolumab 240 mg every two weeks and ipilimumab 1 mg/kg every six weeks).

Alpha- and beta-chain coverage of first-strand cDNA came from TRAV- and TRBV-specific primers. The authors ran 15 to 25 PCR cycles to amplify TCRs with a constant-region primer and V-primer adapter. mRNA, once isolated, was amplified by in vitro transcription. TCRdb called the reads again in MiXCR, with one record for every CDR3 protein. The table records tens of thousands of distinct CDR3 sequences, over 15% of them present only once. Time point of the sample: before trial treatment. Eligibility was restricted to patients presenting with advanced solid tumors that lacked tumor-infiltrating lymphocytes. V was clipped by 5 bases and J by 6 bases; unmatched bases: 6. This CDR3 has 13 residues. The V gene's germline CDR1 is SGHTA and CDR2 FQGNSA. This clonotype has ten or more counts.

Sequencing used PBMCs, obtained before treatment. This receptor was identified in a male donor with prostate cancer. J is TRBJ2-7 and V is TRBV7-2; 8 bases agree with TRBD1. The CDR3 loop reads CASSRDRGVEQYF. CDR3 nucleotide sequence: TGTGCCAGCAGCCGAGACAGGGGAGTCGAGCAGTACTTC.